These 32 T cell receptor delta chains were sequenced from one sample in a study of γδ T cells in repeated Plasmodium falciparum infection listed by TCRdb under 2021. Vgamma9/Vdelta2+ and Vdelta2-negative gammadelta T cell populations were flow-sorted from peripheral blood mononuclear cells for bulk TCR repertoire analysis. Library construction relied on multiplex PCR. Sequenced using an Illumina MiSeq. Public reads were reanalyzed in TCRdb with CATT, and rows carrying the same DNA were merged afterwards. This sample gives 70,000 to 95,000 delta-chain clones in total; approximately 1.5% of them show up just once. The top ten clonotypes cover roughly 9.5% of the sample. The specimen sequenced was gamma-delta T cells from blood. Receptor source: a pool of human donors (malaria-infected and uninfected, not separated).

Within the sample, this clone is medium-sized. The V and J genes are TRDV1 and TRDJ1; the D gene is possibly TRDD2 (5 bases). The V gene lost 4 bases and the J gene lost 5 bases, with 32 bases spanning the gap. The CDR3 consists of 20 residues. Germline V lookup: CDR1 TSWWSYY, CDR2 QGS. For the CDR3, the DNA is TGTGCTCTTGGGGGCCCCTGTGACCTACGCGTCTCCCAACAAGGAGATAAACTCATCTTT. Amino acids: CALGGPCDLRVSQQGDKLIF.

In regard to this clone: The TCRdb record carries a much larger clone's protein, which differs from this DNA's translation at residue 11; a read error is the likely cause, and the protein listed here is the DNA translation. The chain employs TRDV1 and TRDJ1; tentatively, D is TRDD3 (5 bases). Here the J gene came from matching the DNA to germline, since TCRdb omits it. CDR3 length equals 24 residues. The germline V and J ends were trimmed by 5 bases and 0 bases, with 40 bases remaining between them. Germline V gene data show CDR1 as TSWWSYY and CDR2 as QGS. CDR3 sequence (DNA): TGTGCTCTTGGGACCCTCCGGAGGGGGGCAACTCCTGTTTCTGTACTGAGTGACACCGATAAACTCATCTTT. Residues: CALGTLRRGATPVSVLSDTDKLIF.

Note on this clone: TCRdb records a much larger clone's protein for this DNA, with a difference at residue 8 that likely arises from a read error; the protein given is the translation of the DNA. CDR3 residues: CACDWGTTQLFF. The DNA of the CDR3 is TGTGCCTGTGACTGGGGGACAACACAACTCTTCTTT. The chain carries TRDV2 and TRDJ2; 7 nucleotides line up with TRDD3. Because TCRdb records no J gene, it was assigned here through a match of the DNA to germline. This CDR3 comprises 12 residues. Germline V gene sequence: CDR1 GEAIGNYY, CDR2 EKD.

In this sample, this clone turned up a few times. The TCRdb record carries a much larger clone's protein, which differs from this DNA's translation at residue 19; a read error is the likely cause, and the protein listed here is the DNA translation. This rearrangement joins TRDV1 to TRDJ1; the D gene is possibly TRDD3 (5 bases). Germline V gene lookup returns CDR1 TSWWSYY and CDR2 QGS. The CDR3 extends over 21 amino acids. The CDR3 DNA reads as TGTGCTCTTGGGGAACGGCTAATATGCTCCGTACAATTAGGGGAGACCGATAAACCCATCTTT. Amino acid sequence: CALGERLICSVQLGETDKPIF.

This clone has at least ten counts. TCRdb's protein for this DNA is that of a much larger clone and differs from the translation at residue 11, likely a read error; the protein shown is the DNA translation. The chain carries TRDV1 and TRDJ1, with D tentatively TRDD3 (5 bases). Germline matching of the DNA provided the J gene here, since TCRdb leaves it blank. CDR3 length: 16 amino acids. Germline V gene lookup returns CDR1 TSWWSYY and CDR2 QGS. The ends were cut back, 4 bases at V and 8 bases at J, with 23 bases in the middle. The CDR3 here is CALGGLPRGGVRKLIF. The DNA of the CDR3 is TGTGCTCTTGGGGGCCTCCCGAGGGGGGGGGTACGCAAACTCATCTTT.

This clone has ten or more counts. The gene calls are TRDV1 and TRDJ1; 8 bases fit TRDD2. The germline V gene has CDR1 TSWWSYY and CDR2 QGS. The CDR3 contains 22 residues. V lost 1 base to trimming and J lost 0 bases; unmatched junction nucleotides: 22. The CDR3 here is CALGERHFLREIRSMYTDKLIF. For the CDR3, the DNA is TGTGCTCTTGGGGAACGACACTTCCTACGAGAGATACGCTCGATGTACACCGATAAACTCATCTTT.

Worth noting for this clone: The TCRdb record carries a much larger clone's protein, which differs from this DNA's translation at residue 8; a read error is the likely cause, and the protein listed here is the DNA translation. This sequence joins TRDV2 and TRDJ1, with TRDD3 as a possible D gene (5 bases). The CDR3 has 21 residues. CDR1 is GEAIGNYY and CDR2 is EKD in the germline V gene. The V end was cut by 3 bases, the J end by 8 bases, with 39 bases between. DNA for the CDR3: TGTGCCTGTGACGCAGTCCTCGGCGTACTGGATTCGTCAAAGCAGGGGACCAAACTCATCTTT. Translation: CACDAVLGVLDSSKQGTKLIF.

This clone was seen a few times. TCRdb shows a much larger clone's protein in place of this DNA's translation, and the two differ at residue 4, likely through a read error; the protein shown is translated from the DNA. The chain joins TRDV2 to TRDJ3; 7 bases align to TRDD3. Since TCRdb gives no J gene, matching the DNA to germline was used here to assign it. In germline, CDR1 is GEAIGNYY, CDR2 EKD. V lost 5 bases, J lost 1 base, and 16 bases stayed unmatched. This CDR3 contains 20 residues. The CDR3 DNA sequence: TGTGCCTGTGGCCCCGCCGGGACGATTGGGGGATCCTGGGACACCCGACAGATGTTTTTC. It specifies CACGPAGTIGGSWDTRQMFF.

With regard to this clone: This likely traces to a read error, being one base from a far larger clone. The sample carries other DNA sequences with the same CDR3. The J gene is TRDJ1, the V gene TRDV1; maybe TRDD3 (5 bases). Germline matching of the DNA provided the J gene here, since TCRdb leaves it blank. Trimming removed 4 bases at V and 0 bases at J, with 24 bases between. The CDR3 runs to 19 residues. CDR1 and CDR2 (germline): TSWWSYY, QGS. Written as DNA, the CDR3 is TGTGCTCTTGGGGGGAGACTCCCCATCGTGCTGGGACACACCGATAAACTCATCTTT. It codes for CALGGRLPIVLGHTDKLIF.

A few counts support this clone. Only one base separates this from a far larger clonotype, so it likely reflects a read error. The same CDR3 also results from other DNA sequences found in this sample. The V and J genes are TRDV1 and TRDJ2; TRDD3 matches 11 bases. The J gene was missing in TCRdb and was found by matching the end of the DNA to germline. The length of the CDR3 is 19 residues. CDR1 TSWWSYY and CDR2 QGS come from the germline V gene. Losses at the gene ends were 2 bases for V and 1 base for J; bases not matched to a gene: 9. The CDR3 region is CALGEVSYWGIGLTAQLFF. The CDR3 bases are TGTGCTCTTGGGGAAGTCTCCTACTGGGGGATAGGTTTGACAGCACAACTCTTCTTT.

In its sample, this clone was seen a few times. TCRdb shows a much larger clone's protein in place of this DNA's translation, and the two differ at residue 9, likely through a read error; the protein shown is translated from the DNA. The chain links TRDV1 to TRDJ1; 8 bases match TRDD3. The J gene, left out of TCRdb, was set here by checking the DNA against germline. Trimming cost V 2 bases and J 0 bases; bases outside gene matches: 20. The CDR3 has 21 amino acids. From germline, CDR1 is TSWWSYY and CDR2 QGS. The CDR3 is CALGESTRCWGTRGYTDKLIF. The CDR3, as DNA: TGTGCTCTTGGGGAAAGCACTAGGTGCTGGGGGACCCGGGGGTACACCGATAAACTCATCTTT.

This clone was counted between two and nine times. TCRdb records a much larger clone's protein for this DNA, with a difference at residue 9 that likely arises from a read error; the protein given is the translation of the DNA. This chain connects TRDV1 to TRDJ2; TRDD3 aligns across 10 bases. The J gene, missing from TCRdb, was assigned here through DNA to germline matching. Germline V lookup: CDR1 TSWWSYY, CDR2 QGS. Unmatched junction bases numbered 23, after V lost 3 bases and J lost 1 base. This CDR3 comprises 23 residues. This CDR3 is CALGDLSLSSQTGGCNLTAQLFF. The CDR3 bases are TGTGCTCTTGGGGATCTAAGTCTTTCTAGCCAGACTGGGGGATGTAATTTGACAGCACAACTCTTCTTT.

This clone was counted between two and nine times. A far larger clone is one base from this, pointing to a likely read error. At the DNA level, this CDR3 is encoded by other sequences in the same sample as well. The CDR3 sequence: CALGEPLYDLGDLYTDKLIF. The DNA for the CDR3 is TGTGCTCTTGGGGAGCCCTTATACGATTTGGGGGACCTTTACACCGATAAACTCATCTTT. This chain uses TRDV1 with TRDJ1; 7 bases match TRDD3. J gave up 0 bases and V 3 bases, and 19 bases lay outside the gene matches. The CDR3 covers 20 residues. The germline V gene encodes CDR1 TSWWSYY and CDR2 QGS.

Regarding this clone: A far larger clone is a single base away, which makes a read error likely. This sample includes further DNA sequences coding for the same CDR3. The V call is TRDV1, the J call TRDJ1; TRDD2 matches 9 bases. Here the J gene was assigned by germline matching of the DNA, as TCRdb has none. This CDR3 has 31 residues. Looked up from germline, CDR1 is TSWWSYY and CDR2 is QGS. In nucleotides, the CDR3 is TGTGCCCTTGGGGAACATCGGGGCCTCCTTCCTTCCTACCTCCACCCTTACCGACCCCTTTTGGTGAGGGGGTACACCGATAAACTCATCTTT. It specifies CALGEHRGLLPSYLHPYRPLLVRGYTDKLIF.

The CDR3 loop reads CALFWGIQTDKLIF. The CDR3 bases are TGTGCTCTTTTCTGGGGGATACAAACCGATAAACTCATCTTT. The chain is built from TRDV1 and TRDJ1; 11 bases are shared with TRDD3. Matching the DNA to germline supplied the J gene, which TCRdb does not give. The CDR3 length is 14 residues. V shed 8 bases, J shed 2 bases, and the junction held 4 bases outside the gene matches. The germline CDR1 and CDR2 sequences are TSWWSYY and QGS.

This clone was seen a handful of times. Translating this DNA gives a protein that differs at residue 19 from the TCRdb one, which belongs to a much larger clone; a read error is likely, and the protein shown is this translation. V is TRDV2 and J is TRDJ3, with 10 bases that match TRDD3. Germline CDR1 and CDR2: GEAIGNYY and EKD. This CDR3 has 21 amino acids. The CDR3 reads CACDLVVLGDRATWDTRQVFF. The CDR3 bases are TGTGCCTGTGACCTCGTCGTACTGGGGGATCGGGCTACCTGGGACACCCGACAGGTGTTTTTC.

In this sample, this clone turned up a few times. A far larger clone lies a single base away; this is likely a read error. The same CDR3 can be traced to other DNA sequences in this sample. This chain uses TRDV2 with TRDJ1; 7 bases map to TRDD3. The germline V gene encodes CDR1 GEAIGNYY and CDR2 EKD. The CDR3 sequence is 20 residues long. The CDR3 here is CACATVALLGSHPHTDKLIF. CDR3 bases: TGTGCCTGTGCCACCGTCGCCCTACTGGGGTCCCATCCCCACACCGATAAACTCATCTTT.

Ten or more counts support this clone. In DNA, the CDR3 is TGTGCTCTTGGTCGCATCCTCTCCCTCAAAGTACTGGGGGATATGATAGGCTCGACCGATAAACTCATCTTT. Protein: CALGRILSLKVLGDMIGSTDKLIF. The rearrangement joins TRDV1 to TRDJ1, with TRDD3 matching over 11 bases. Germline lookup yields CDR1 TSWWSYY and CDR2 QGS. J was trimmed by 2 bases and V by 6 bases; bases with no gene match: 32. The CDR3 totals 24 residues.

A remark on this clone: TCRdb attributes to this sequence the protein of a much larger clone, which differs from the DNA translation at residue 3; a read error is likely, and the protein displayed is translated from the DNA. The genes are TRDV2 and TRDJ3; weak D call: TRDD3 (6 bases). TCRdb is silent on the J gene; assignment here came from matching the DNA to germline. Looked up from germline, CDR1 is GEAIGNYY and CDR2 is EKD. The CDR3 runs 19 residues. CDR3 sequence reads: CARDTAGGDRPWDTRQMFF. CDR3 DNA: TGTGCCCGTGACACCGCCGGGGGAGACCGCCCCTGGGACACCCGACAGATGTTTTTC.

This clone was counted many times. The sample contains more than one DNA sequence encoding this CDR3. This chain uses TRDV1 with TRDJ1; TRDD3 aligns across 9 bases. The CDR3 runs 26 residues. Germline V gives CDR1 TSWWSYY, CDR2 QGS. Trimming removed 3 bases from V and 0 bases from J; junction bases left unmatched: 35. CDR3 sequence (DNA): TGTGCTCTTGGGGAGCCCCCGTGGTGGACCTACGTAACTATATATACTGGGGGAAAGTACACCGATAAACTCATCTTT. Protein product: CALGEPPWWTYVTIYTGGKYTDKLIF.

With respect to this clone: A single base is all that separates this from a far larger clone, so a read error is likely. This chain connects TRDV1 to TRDJ1, with TRDD3 matching over 8 bases. The J gene was not available in TCRdb and was assigned here by matching the DNA to germline segments. The CDR3 sequence is 22 residues long. Germline V gene data show CDR1 as TSWWSYY and CDR2 as QGS. Here the CDR3 reads CALGLLRPFRGGFLLYTDKLIF. The CDR3, as DNA: TGTGCTCTTGGGTTACTTAGGCCTTTTCGTGGGGGATTCCTCTTGTACACTGATAAACTCATCTTT.

About this clone: TCRdb's protein for this DNA is that of a much larger clone and differs from the translation at residue 4, likely a read error; the protein shown is the DNA translation. CDR3 sequence (DNA): TGTGCCTGTAACACCGGTCTCCCTGATAAACTCATCTTT. Translating it yields CACNTGLPDKLIF. The rearrangement links TRDV2 to TRDJ1; D is unclear. The J gene, missing from TCRdb, was assigned here through DNA to germline matching. This CDR3 is built from 13 residues. Germline CDR1 and CDR2: GEAIGNYY and EKD.

Details on this clone: TCRdb's protein, taken from a much larger clone, differs from this DNA's translation at residue 8, likely owing to a read error; the protein displayed comes from the DNA. The chain couples TRDV2 to TRDJ2, with a possible D match to TRDD3 (6 bases). The J gene, absent from TCRdb, was called here by matching the DNA to germline. Germline values: CDR1 GEAIGNYY, CDR2 EKD. This CDR3 has 16 amino acids. V gave up 3 bases and J gave up 0 bases, with 13 bases separating them. The CDR3 loop is CACDGVGGSLTAQLFF. The CDR3 coding sequence is TGTGCCTGTGACGGAGTGGGGGGCTCTTTGACAGCACAACTCTTCTTT.

The chain couples TRDV1 to TRDJ1; D is perhaps TRDD3 (5 bases). CDR1 TSWWSYY and CDR2 QGS come from the germline V gene. The V and J ends lost 1 base and 3 bases respectively, with 15 bases between them. CDR3 length: 16 residues. CDR3 residues: CALGEQRDSYPDKLIF. CDR3 sequence (DNA): TGTGCTCTTGGGGAACAGCGGGATTCGTACCCCGATAAACTCATCTTT.

This clone is deemed medium-sized. V gene TRDV2 combines with J gene TRDJ3, with 9 nucleotides matching TRDD3. There are 22 residues in the CDR3. V gave up 0 bases and J gave up 0 bases; unmatched junction bases: 14. Germline CDR1 is GEAIGNYY and CDR2 is EKD. The CDR3 is CACDTVFVLGEPHSWDTRQMFF. CDR3 nucleotide sequence: TGTGCCTGTGACACCGTCTTCGTACTGGGGGAACCCCACTCCTGGGACACCCGACAGATGTTTTTC.

In this sample, this clone turned up many times. The TCRdb protein, from a much larger clone, departs from this DNA's translation at residue 5, likely by read error; the protein shown derives from the DNA. J is TRDJ1 and V is TRDV3, with 9 bases lining up with TRDD3. TCRdb lists no J gene, so it was determined here by aligning the DNA to germline. Germline lookup yields CDR1 TVYSNPD and CDR2 GDNSRS (reference sequence). The CDR3 is made up of 21 amino acids. With V trimmed by 2 bases and J by 3 bases, 28 bases remained unmatched. The CDR3 region is CAFEQTWGIKATSRASDKLIF. For the CDR3, the DNA is TGTGCCTTTGAGCAGACCTGGGGGATTAAGGCCACTTCGCGGGCTTCCGATAAACTCATCTTT.

A note on this clone: Only one base separates this from a far larger clonotype, so it likely reflects a read error. The same CDR3 also results from other DNA sequences found in this sample. The chain carries TRDV1 and TRDJ1; 11 nucleotides agree with TRDD3. The J gene, missing from TCRdb, was assigned here through DNA to germline matching. The CDR3 covers 21 residues. Germline CDR1 is TSWWSYY and CDR2 is QGS. The CDR3 DNA is TGCGCTCTTGGGGAATCAGCCTTCCCACTTAACTGGGGGATATACACCGATAAACTCATCTTT. Translating it yields CALGESAFPLNWGIYTDKLIF.

As for this clone: For this DNA, TCRdb reports the protein of a much larger clone, which diverges at residue 10, most likely from a read error; the protein presented here is translated directly from the DNA. The J gene is TRDJ1, the V gene TRDV2; TRDD3 matches 11 bases. The J gene is not listed in TCRdb, so it was assigned here from a DNA match to germline. CDR3 length equals 21 residues. The junction had 18 bases not matched to a gene; V was cut back by 0 bases and J by 1 base. Germline CDR1 is GEAIGNYY and CDR2 is EKD. The DNA for the CDR3 is TGTGCCTGTGACACCCTCACCTTATCTGCACTGGGGGATAATCGCACCGATAAACTCATCTTT. This encodes CACDTLTLSALGDNRTDKLIF.

In this sample, this clone turned up a few times. Since a far larger clone is one base different, this is likely a read error. Other DNA variants within this sample encode the same CDR3. This chain links TRDV1 with TRDJ1; D uncertain. The CDR3 is 11 residues long. CDR1 TSWWSYY and CDR2 QGS come from the germline V gene. In DNA form, the CDR3 reads TGTGCTCTTTCGTACACCGACAAACTCATCTTT. Encoded protein: CALSYTDKLIF.

A note on this clone: A single base separates this from a much larger clone, so it may be a read error. The same CDR3 also results from other DNA sequences found in this sample. The chain couples TRDV2 to TRDJ2, with 12 bases identical to TRDD3. As TCRdb names no J gene, one was assigned here on the basis of a DNA match to germline. The length of the CDR3 is 21 residues. Germline assignment: CDR1 GEAIGNYY and CDR2 EKD. V lost 4 bases and J lost 0; bases outside the gene matches: 17. CDR3 coding DNA: TGTGCCTGTGATACTTCCCCACTGGGGGATACATTAGGTCCTTTGACAGCACAACTCTTCTTT. Translation: CACDTSPLGDTLGPLTAQLFF.

This clone was detected ten times or more. It is likely a read error: a sequence one base away is far more abundant. Other nucleotide sequences in the sample specify the same CDR3. This chain connects TRDV2 to TRDJ1, with D uncertain. This CDR3 has 14 amino acids. V was shortened by 0 bases and J by 2 bases, with 9 bases between the two germline ends. In germline, CDR1 is GEAIGNYY, CDR2 EKD. The chain's CDR3 is CACDTGTCTDKLIF. DNA for the CDR3: TGTGCCTGTGACACCGGTACCTGTACCGATAAACTCATCTTT.

Note on this clone: TCRdb assigns this DNA the protein of a much larger clone, which departs from its translation at residue 16; this likely reflects a read error, and the protein shown comes from translating the DNA. The J gene is TRDJ1, the V gene TRDV2, with 9 bases that match TRDD3. No J gene was available from TCRdb, and it was assigned here by a germline match of the DNA. With V trimmed by 0 bases and J by 3 bases, 22 bases remained unmatched. The CDR3 has 21 amino acids. Germline assignment: CDR1 GEAIGNYY and CDR2 EKD. In DNA form, the CDR3 reads TGTGCCTGTGACACCGTGCCGGTGGGGGATAAAGGGCAGGAGTACGCCGATAAACTCATCTTT. The encoded protein is CACDTVPVGDKGQEYADKLIF.